This T cell receptor (beta chain) appears in the sequencing data of a study of T cell responses to AZD1222 COVID-19 vaccine. Study overall: Second-dose timings of about 4 or about 12 weeks were pooled. The study, taken as a whole, reports: Close to half of all spike-specific TCRs reportedly target regions of the variants that are unmutated. Seropositive AZD1222 recipients at baseline numbered only five or six. Spike-specific TCR depth and breadth grew after two AZD1222 doses.

Here immunoSEQ multiplex PCR was the method, and the copy in TCRdb shows in-frame clones only, minus some. The sample lists roughly 70,000 clones, about 90% occurring once. Of note for this clone: Its antigen is not identified.

There are 13 residues in the CDR3. Germline lookup yields CDR1 SQVTM and CDR2 ANQGSEA. Trimming cost V 0 bases and J 6 bases, with 11 bases left between them. Sequencing used peripheral blood, obtained on day 0 of AZD1222 vaccination. The chain joins TRBV29-1 to TRBJ1-1; D is uncertain. The sequence was obtained from an adult in good health. The CDR3 loop is CSVEDSEPSEAFF. CDR3 DNA: TGCAGCGTTGAAGACTCCGAGCCATCTGAAGCTTTCTTT.